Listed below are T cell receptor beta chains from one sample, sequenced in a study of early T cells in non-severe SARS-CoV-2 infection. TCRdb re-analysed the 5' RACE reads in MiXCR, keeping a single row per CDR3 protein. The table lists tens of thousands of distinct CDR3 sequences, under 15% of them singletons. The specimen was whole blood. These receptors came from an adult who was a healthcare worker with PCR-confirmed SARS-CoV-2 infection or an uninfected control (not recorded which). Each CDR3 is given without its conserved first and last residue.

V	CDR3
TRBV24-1	ATSGGTGLRSPLH
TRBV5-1	ASTDRAQETQY
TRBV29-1	SVGPTQY
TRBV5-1	ASSSSPGTGGYEQY
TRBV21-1	ASSTLDSLVAEAF
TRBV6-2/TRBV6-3	ASRGSNTGELF
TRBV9	ASSARDRGILGNEQF
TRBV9	ASSKDTSAVVVLT
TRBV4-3	ASSQETGVRNSPLH
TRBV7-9	ASTLGNSYEQY
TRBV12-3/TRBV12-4	ASRRVGQNTEAF
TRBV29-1	SVASSGANVLT
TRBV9	ASSVSSGVYEQY
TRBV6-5	ASSPGQGANQPQH
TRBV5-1	ASSFWAGVRETQY
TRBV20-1	SALSGTGGKVSNQPQH
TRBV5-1	ASSLGLLQETQY
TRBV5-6	ASRTTQGDQDSPLH
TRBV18	ASSLKSLSYEQY
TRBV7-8	ASSFVGRHAGDTQY
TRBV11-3	ASSLSTVNTGELF
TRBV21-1	ASSKFPGRSYNEQF
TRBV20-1	SARGRGGNQAQH
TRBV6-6	ASSYSTGGWDQPQH
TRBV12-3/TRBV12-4	ASSLHRDYGYT
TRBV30	AWSVLGSQNYGYT
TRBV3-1	ASSQGSGGGQETQY
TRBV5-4	ASSLGLGGNTIY
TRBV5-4	ASSSPGSGSGFEQF
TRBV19	ASREGRAAGDSYEQY
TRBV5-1	ASSPIAGVQETQY
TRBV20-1	SARNRGAGSYNSPLH
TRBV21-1	ASSNLRGRLEETQY
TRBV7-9	ASSFLAGLWETQY
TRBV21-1	ASSKVEFEPEAF
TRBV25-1	ASSAQGEGYGYT
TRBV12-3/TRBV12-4	ASSPTGTAKNIQY
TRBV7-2	ASRPEADTQY
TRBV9	ASSPLRTGELF
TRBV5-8	ASTRLAGTGELF
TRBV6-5	ASGKGIRSYNEQF
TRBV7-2	ASSLAGNTIY
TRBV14	ASSQGGGRGTEAF
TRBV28	ASWRQYGYT
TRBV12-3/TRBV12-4	ASSFPSYKGLLYEQY
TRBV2	ASSEGTPGEKLF
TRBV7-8	ASSGGSRDQPQH
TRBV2	ASTSGTF
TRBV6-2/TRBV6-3	ASSYRGGMNSNQPQH
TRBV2	ASSLGTAF
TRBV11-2	ASSPPMSSYNEQF